This T cell receptor beta chain was obtained from a study of T cells in Graves' hyperthyroidism and ophthalmopathy. This clonotype was detected only a few times. It was RNA transcripts that yielded the amplified TCR beta CDR3 regions. Researchers ran a first-round RT-PCR on the TCR CDR3 using the HTBI primer set. MiXCR was run by TCRdb on the multiplex PCR reads, yielding one entry per CDR3 protein. The sample lists 300,000 or so distinct CDR3 sequences; 16% were seen once. Sequenced input: blood. The sequence was obtained from a man in his thirties or forties with Graves' hyperthyroidism.

This chain's CDR3 is CSVENSRSFNEQFF. The CDR3 DNA is TGCAGCGTTGAGAACAGTCGAAGCTTCAATGAGCAGTTCTTC. The rearrangement uses TRBV29-1 and TRBJ2-1; D ambiguous. The CDR3 has 14 residues. V gave up 3 bases and J gave up 6 bases, with 15 bases separating them. Per germline, CDR1 SQVTM and CDR2 ANQGSEA.